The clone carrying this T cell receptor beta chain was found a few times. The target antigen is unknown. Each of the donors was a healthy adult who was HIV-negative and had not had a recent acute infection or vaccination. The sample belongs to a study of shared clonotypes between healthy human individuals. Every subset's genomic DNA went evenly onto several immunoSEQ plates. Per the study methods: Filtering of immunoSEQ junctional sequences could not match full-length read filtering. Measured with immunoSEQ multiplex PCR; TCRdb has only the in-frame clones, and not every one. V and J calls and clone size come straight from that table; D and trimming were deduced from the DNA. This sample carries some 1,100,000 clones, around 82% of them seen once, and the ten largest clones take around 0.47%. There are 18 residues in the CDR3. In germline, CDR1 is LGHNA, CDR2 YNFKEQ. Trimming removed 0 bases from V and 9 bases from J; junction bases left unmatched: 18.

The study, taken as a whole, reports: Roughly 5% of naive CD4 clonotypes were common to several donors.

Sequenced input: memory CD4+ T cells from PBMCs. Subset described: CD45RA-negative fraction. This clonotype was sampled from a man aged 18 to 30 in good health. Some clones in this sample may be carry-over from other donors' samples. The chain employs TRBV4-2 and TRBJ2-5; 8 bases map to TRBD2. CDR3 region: CASSQDPLAGGRFGAQYF. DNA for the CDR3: TGTGCCAGCAGCCAAGATCCCCTAGCGGGTGGGCGGTTTGGGGCCCAGTACTTC.